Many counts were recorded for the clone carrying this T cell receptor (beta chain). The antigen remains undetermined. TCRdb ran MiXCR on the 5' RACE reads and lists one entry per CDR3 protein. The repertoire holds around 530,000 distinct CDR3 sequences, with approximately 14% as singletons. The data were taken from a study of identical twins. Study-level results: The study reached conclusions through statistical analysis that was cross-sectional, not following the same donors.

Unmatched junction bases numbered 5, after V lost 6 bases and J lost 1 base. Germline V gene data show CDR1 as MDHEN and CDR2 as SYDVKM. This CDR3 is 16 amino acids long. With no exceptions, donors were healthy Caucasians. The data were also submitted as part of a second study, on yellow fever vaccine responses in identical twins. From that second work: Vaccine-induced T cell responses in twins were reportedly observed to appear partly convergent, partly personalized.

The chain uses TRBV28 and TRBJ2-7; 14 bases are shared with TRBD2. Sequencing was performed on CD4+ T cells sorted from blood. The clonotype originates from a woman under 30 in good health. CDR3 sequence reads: CASSPGLAGGSYEQYV. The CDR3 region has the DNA TGTGCCAGCAGCCCTGGACTAGCGGGGGGATCCTACGAGCAGTACGTC.